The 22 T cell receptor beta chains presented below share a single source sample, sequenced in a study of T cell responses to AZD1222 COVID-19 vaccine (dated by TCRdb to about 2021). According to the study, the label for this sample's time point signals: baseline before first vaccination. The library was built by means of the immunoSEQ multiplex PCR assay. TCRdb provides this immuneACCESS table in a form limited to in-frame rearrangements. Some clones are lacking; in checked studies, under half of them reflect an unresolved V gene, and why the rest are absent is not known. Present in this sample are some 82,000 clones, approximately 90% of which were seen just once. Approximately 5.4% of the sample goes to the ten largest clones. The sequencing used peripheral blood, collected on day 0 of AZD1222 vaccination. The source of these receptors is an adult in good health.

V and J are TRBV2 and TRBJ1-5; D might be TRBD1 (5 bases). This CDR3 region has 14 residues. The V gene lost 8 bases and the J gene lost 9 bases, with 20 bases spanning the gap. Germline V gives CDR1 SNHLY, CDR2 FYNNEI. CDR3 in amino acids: CASHPGPVTWPQHF. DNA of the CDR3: TGTGCCAGCCATCCAGGGCCGGTTACATGGCCCCAGCATTTT.

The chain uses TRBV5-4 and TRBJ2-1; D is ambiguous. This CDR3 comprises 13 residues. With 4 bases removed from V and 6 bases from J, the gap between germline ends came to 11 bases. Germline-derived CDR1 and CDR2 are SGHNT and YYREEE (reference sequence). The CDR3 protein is CASSPPGFNEQFF. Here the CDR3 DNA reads TGTGCCAGCAGCCCGCCAGGCTTCAATGAGCAGTTCTTC.

This chain's CDR3 is CASSLGAGRRNGYTF. The CDR3, as DNA: TGTGCCAGCAGCTTAGGCGCGGGGCGCCGAAATGGCTACACCTTC. V is TRBV7-3 and J is TRBJ1-2; perhaps TRBD1 as D (5 bases). Germline assignment: CDR1 SGHTA and CDR2 FQGTGA. The length of the CDR3 is 15 residues. V was clipped by 2 bases and J by 6 bases, with 16 bases between them. Complete variable domain (other parts from reference TRBV7-3 and TRBJ1-2): GAGVSQTPSNKVTEKGKYVELRCDPISGHTALYWYRQSLGQGPEFLIYFQGTGAADDSGLPNDRFFAVRPEGSVSTLKIQRTERGDSAVYLCASSLGAGRRNGYTFGSGTRLTVV.

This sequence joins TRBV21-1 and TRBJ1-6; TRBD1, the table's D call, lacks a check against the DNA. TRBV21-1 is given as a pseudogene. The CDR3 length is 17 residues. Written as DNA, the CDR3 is TGTGCCAGCAGCAAAGGATCGTCAGGGCCCCATAATTCACCCCTCCACTTT. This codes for CASSKGSSGPHNSPLHF.

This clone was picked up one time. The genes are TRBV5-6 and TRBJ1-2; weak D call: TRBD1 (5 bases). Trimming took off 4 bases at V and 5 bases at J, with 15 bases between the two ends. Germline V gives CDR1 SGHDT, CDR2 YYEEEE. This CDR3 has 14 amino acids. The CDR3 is CASSRKNRQYGYTF. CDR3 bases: TGTGCCAGCAGCCGAAAAAATAGACAGTATGGCTACACCTTC.

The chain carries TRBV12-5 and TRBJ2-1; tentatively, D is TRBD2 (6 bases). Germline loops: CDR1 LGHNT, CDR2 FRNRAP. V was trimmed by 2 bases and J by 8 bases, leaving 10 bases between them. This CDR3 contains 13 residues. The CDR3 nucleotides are TGTGCTAGTGGTTTGACCGGGAGCGATGAGCAGTTCTTC. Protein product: CASGLTGSDEQFF.

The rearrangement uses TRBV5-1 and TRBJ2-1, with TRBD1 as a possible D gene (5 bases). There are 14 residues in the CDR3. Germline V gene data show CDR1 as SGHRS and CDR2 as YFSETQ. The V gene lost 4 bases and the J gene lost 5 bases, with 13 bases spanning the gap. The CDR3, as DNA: TGCGCCAGCAGCCCCGGTGGGGCAGACAATGAGCAGTTCTTC. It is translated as CASSPGGADNEQFF. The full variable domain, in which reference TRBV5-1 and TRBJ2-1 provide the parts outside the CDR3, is KAGVTQTPRYLIKTRGQQVTLSCSPISGHRSVSWYQQTPGQGLQFLFEYFSETQRNKGNFPGRFSGRQFSNSRSEMNVSTLELGDSALYLCASSPGGADNEQFFGPGTRLTVL.

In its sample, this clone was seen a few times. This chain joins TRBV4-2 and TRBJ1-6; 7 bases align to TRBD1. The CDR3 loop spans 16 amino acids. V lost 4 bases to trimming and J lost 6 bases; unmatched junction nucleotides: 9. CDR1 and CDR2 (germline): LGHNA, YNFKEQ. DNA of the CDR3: TGTGCCAGCAGCCCTCGGGACAGCGACCTTAATTCACCCCTCCACTTT. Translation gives CASSPRDSDLNSPLHF.

CDR3 region: CASSLGQDPGGYTF. The CDR3 bases are TGCGCCAGCAGCTTGGGACAGGACCCGGGCGGCTACACCTTC. The chain employs TRBV5-1 and TRBJ1-2; possible D gene TRBD1, 6 bases. The length of the CDR3 is 14 residues. The ends were cut back, 0 bases at V and 8 bases at J, with 14 bases in the middle. From germline, CDR1 is SGHRS and CDR2 YFSETQ.

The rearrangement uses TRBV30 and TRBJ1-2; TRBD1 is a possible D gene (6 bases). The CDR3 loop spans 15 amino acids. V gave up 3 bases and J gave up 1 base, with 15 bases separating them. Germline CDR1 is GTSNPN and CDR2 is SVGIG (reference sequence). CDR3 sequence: CAWSARGRYNYGYTF. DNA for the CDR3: TGTGCCTGGAGCGCCAGGGGCAGGTATAACTATGGCTACACCTTC.

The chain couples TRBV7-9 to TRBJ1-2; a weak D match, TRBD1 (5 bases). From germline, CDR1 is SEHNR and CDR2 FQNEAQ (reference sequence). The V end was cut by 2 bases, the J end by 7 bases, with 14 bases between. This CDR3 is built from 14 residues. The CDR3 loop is CASSLRNTGPGYTF. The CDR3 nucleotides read TGTGCCAGCAGCTTACGAAATACAGGACCTGGCTACACCTTC.

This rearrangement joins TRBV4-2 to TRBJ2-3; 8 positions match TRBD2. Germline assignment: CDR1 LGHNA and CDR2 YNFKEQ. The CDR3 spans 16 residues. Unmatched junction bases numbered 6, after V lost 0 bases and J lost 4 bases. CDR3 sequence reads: CASSQDRAGGPDTQYF. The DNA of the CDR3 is TGTGCCAGCAGCCAAGATCGGGCGGGGGGCCCAGATACGCAGTATTTT.

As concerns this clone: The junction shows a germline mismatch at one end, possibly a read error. CDR3 region: CASSFGTGRGYEQYF. The DNA for the CDR3 is TGTGCTAGCAGCTTCGGGACAGGGCGAGGATACGAGCAGTACTTC. This chain connects TRBV7-7 to TRBJ2-7, with TRBD1 identical over 9 bases. Germline-derived CDR1 and CDR2 are SSHAT and FNYEAQ (reference sequence). The CDR3 extends over 15 amino acids.

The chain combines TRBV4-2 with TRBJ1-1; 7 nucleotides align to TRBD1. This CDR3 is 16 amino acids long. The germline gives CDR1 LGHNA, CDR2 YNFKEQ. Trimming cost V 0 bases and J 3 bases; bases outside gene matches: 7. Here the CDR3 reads CASSQDGTASDTEAFF. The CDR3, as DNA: TGTGCCAGCAGCCAAGATGGGACAGCGAGCGACACTGAAGCTTTCTTT.

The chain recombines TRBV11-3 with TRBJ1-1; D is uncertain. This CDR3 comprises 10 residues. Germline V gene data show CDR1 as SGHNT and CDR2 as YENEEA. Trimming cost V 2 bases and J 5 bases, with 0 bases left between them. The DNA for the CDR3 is TGTGCCAGCAGCTTAACTGAAGCTTTCTTT. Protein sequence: CASSLTEAFF.

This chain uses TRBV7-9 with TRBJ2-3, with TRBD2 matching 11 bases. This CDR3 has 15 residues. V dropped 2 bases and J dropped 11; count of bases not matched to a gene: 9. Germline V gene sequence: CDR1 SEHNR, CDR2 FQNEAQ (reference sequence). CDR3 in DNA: TGTGCCAGCAGCTTACTAGCGGGGGGCCTCGAGGGGCAGTATTTT. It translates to CASSLLAGGLEGQYF. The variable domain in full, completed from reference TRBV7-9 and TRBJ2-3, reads DTGVSQNPRHKITKRGQNVTFRCDPISEHNRLYWYRQTLGQGPEFLTYFQNEAQLEKSRLLSDRFSAERPKGSFSTLEIQRTEQGDSAMYLCASSLLAGGLEGQYFGPGTRLTVL.

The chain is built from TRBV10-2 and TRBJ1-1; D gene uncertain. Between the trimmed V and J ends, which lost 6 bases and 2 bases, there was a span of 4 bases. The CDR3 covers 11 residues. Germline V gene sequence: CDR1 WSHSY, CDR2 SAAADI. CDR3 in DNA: TGCGCCAGCAGCCAAAACACTGAAGCTTTCTTT. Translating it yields CASSQNTEAFF.

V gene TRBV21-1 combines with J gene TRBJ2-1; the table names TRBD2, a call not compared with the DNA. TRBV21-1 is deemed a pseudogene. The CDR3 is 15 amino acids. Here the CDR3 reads CASLPAGSSYNEQFF. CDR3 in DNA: TGTGCCAGCCTTCCTGCTGGGAGCTCCTACAATGAGCAGTTCTTC.

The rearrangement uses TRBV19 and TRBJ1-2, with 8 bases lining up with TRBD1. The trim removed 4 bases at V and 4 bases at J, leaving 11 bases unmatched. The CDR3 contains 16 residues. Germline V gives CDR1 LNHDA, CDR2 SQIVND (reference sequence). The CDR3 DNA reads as TGTGCCAGTAGTAAAGGCAGGGGGCAATATGTCTATGGCTACACCTTC. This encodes CASSKGRGQYVYGYTF.

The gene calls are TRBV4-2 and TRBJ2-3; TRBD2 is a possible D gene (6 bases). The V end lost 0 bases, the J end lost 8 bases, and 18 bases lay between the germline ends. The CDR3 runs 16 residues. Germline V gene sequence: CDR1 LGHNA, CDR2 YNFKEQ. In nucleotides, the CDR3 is TGTGCCAGCAGCCAAGATAGGCGGGGCCCCCCCGGTACGCAGTATTTT. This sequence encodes CASSQDRRGPPGTQYF.

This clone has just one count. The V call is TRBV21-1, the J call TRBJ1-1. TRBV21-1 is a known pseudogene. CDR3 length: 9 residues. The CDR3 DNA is TGTGCCAGCCTTGCTGAAGCTTTCTTT. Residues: CASLAEAFF.

This chain's CDR3 is CASIKGRDSNQPQHF. The CDR3 DNA reads as TGTGCCAGTATTAAAGGGCGAGATAGCAATCAGCCCCAGCATTTT. The V gene is TRBV19, the J gene TRBJ1-5; no firm D call. The CDR3 totals 15 residues. Germline V gives CDR1 LNHDA, CDR2 SQIVND (reference sequence). V lost 7 bases, J lost 0 bases, and 13 bases lay in between. The full variable domain, in which reference TRBV19 and TRBJ1-5 provide the parts outside the CDR3, is DGGITQSPKYLFRKEGQNVTLSCEQNLNHDAMYWYRQDPGQGLRLIYYSQIVNDFQKGDIAEGYSVSREKKESFPLTVTSAQKNPTAFYLCASIKGRDSNQPQHFGDGTRLSIL.